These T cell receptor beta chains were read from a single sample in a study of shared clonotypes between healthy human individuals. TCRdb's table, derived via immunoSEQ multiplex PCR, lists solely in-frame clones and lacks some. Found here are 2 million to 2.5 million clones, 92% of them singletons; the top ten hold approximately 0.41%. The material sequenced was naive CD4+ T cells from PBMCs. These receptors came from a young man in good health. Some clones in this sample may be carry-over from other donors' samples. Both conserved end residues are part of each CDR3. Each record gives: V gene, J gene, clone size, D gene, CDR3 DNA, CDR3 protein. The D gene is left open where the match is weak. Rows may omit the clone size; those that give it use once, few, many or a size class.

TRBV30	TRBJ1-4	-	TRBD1	TGTGCCTACGACAGGGGTGTAAAACTGTTTTTT	CAYDRGVKLFF
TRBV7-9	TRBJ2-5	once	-	TGTGCCAGCACCTCCAGGGATGAGACCCAGTACTTC	CASTSRDETQYF
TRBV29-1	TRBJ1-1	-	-	TGCAGCGTTGACCCCGGTTGGGGCACTGAAGCTTTCTTT	CSVDPGWGTEAFF
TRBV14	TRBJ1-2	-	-	TGTGCCAGCAGCCAAGGAAACAGCTATGGCTACACCTTC	CASSQGNSYGYTF
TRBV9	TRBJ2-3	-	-	TGTGCCAGCAGCGCTCGACGTAACCCAGATACGCAGTATTTT	CASSARRNPDTQYF
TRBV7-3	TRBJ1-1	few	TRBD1	TGTGCCAGCAGTCGGACAGGGTCGGGCACTGAAGCTTTCTTT	CASSRTGSGTEAFF
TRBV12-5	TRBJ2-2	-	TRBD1	TGTGCTAGTGGTTCTCGGGGACAGGACACCGGGGAGCTGTTTTTT	CASGSRGQDTGELFF
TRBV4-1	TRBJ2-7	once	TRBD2	TGCGCCAGCAGCCAAGATAGCGGGAGGTCGAGGGACGAGCAGTACTTC	CASSQDSGRSRDEQYF
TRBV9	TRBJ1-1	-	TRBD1	TGTGCCAGCAGCGTTGGGACAGCGAACACTGAAGCTTTCTTT	CASSVGTANTEAFF
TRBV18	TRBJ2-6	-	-	TGTGCCAGCTCCCGCTATCTTCAGGGGTTCCCTGGGGCCAACGTCCTGACTTTC	CASSRYLQGFPGANVLTF
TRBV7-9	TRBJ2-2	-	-	TGTGCCAGCAGCTTCCTCCGAGAGGGACCCGGGGAGCTGTTTTTT	CASSFLREGPGELFF
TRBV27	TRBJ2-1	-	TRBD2	TGTGCCAGTTATTCCCAAGCGGGGGGGAAATACAATGAGCAGTTCTTC	CASYSQAGGKYNEQFF
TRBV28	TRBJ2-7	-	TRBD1	TGTGCCAGCTTCGGGACAGCGACCTACGAGCAGTACTTC	CASFGTATYEQYF
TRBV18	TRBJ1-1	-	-	TGTGCCAGCTCACCACGGTCAGACAACACTGAAGCTTTCTTT	CASSPRSDNTEAFF
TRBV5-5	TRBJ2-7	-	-	TGTGCCAGCAGCCCCTCACACTTTATATACGGGGTGGACTACGAGCAGTACTTC	CASSPSHFIYGVDYEQYF
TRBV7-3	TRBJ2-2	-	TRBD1	TGTGCCAGCAGGCCAACCCCGGGACAGGGAAACACCGGGGAGCTGTTTTTT	CASRPTPGQGNTGELFF
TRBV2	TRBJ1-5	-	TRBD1	TGTGCCAGCAGGTTCGACAGGGGACCTCATCAGCCCCAGCATTTT	CASRFDRGPHQPQHF
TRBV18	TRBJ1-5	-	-	TGTGCCAGCTCAGAGGGAAGGGATCAGCCCCAGCATTTT	CASSEGRDQPQHF
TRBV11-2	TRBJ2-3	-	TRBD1	TGTGCCAGCAGCCTACCCCCCGCCGACAGGGTCCAGAATACGCAGTATTTT	CASSLPPADRVQNTQYF
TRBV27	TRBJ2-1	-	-	TGTGCCAGCAGCCGAACAGGGTTCGAGAACAATGAGCAGTTCTTC	CASSRTGFENNEQFF
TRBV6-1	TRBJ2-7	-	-	TGTGCCAGCAAGCGGGTGACCTACGAGCAGTACTTC	CASKRVTYEQYF
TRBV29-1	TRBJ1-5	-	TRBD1	TGCAGCGTAGGGACAGCAAATCAGCCCCAGCATTTT	CSVGTANQPQHF
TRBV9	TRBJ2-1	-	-	TGTGCCAGCAGCCTTGACAGCTCCTACAATGAGCAGTTCTTC	CASSLDSSYNEQFF
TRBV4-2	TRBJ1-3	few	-	TGTGCCAGCAGCCAAGATCTTGATTGGGGAAACACCATATATTTT	CASSQDLDWGNTIYF
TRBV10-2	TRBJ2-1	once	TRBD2	TGCGCCAGCAGCCCTTGGACTAGCGGGAGTAGTAATGAGCAGTTCTTC	CASSPWTSGSSNEQFF
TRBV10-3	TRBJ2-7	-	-	TGTGCCATCAGTGAGTCTCGGATCATCTACTCCTACGAGCAGTACTTC	CAISESRIIYSYEQYF
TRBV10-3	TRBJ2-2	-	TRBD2	TGTGCCATCAGTGAGTCGGGTAGCGGGAGACCGGCCGGGGAGCTGTTTTTT	CAISESGSGRPAGELFF
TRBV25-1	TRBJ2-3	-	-	TGTGCCAGCAGTTCGAACAGGGATAGGACAGATACGCAGTATTTT	CASSSNRDRTDTQYF
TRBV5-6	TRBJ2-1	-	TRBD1	TGTGCCAGCAGCTTGGGGGCCCAGGACAGGTGGTGGGGTCGGTTCTTC	CASSLGAQDRWWGRFF
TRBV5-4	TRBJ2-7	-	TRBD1	TGTGCCAGCACCGTCGACAGGGGCTCCTACGAGCAGTACTTC	CASTVDRGSYEQYF
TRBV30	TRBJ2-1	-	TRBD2	TGTGCCTGGAGCGCACTAGCGGGACCTTACAATGAGCAGTTCTTC	CAWSALAGPYNEQFF
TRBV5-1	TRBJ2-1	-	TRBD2	TGCGCCAGCAGCTTGGGATTTGTACTAGCGGGATACAATGAGCAGTTCTTC	CASSLGFVLAGYNEQFF
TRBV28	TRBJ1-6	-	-	TGTGCCAGCAGTTTCACAGGGCTTTATTCACCCCTCCACTTT	CASSFTGLYSPLHF
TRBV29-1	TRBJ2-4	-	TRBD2	TGCAGCGGGGAGGGTGGGGTCAAAAACATTCAGTACTTC	CSGEGGVKNIQYF
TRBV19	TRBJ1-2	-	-	TGTGCCAGTAGTGCCATATGGGACGGGGACTATGGCTACACCTTC	CASSAIWDGDYGYTF
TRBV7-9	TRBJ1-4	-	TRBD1	TGTGCCAGCAGCAGGGGGGACAGGGTGGTGGAAAAACTGTTTTTT	CASSRGDRVVEKLFF
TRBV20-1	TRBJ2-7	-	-	TGCAGTGCTAGTTCAGGCTACGAGCAGTACTTC	CSASSGYEQYF
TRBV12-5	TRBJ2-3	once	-	TGTGCTAGTGGTTTTAGTGGGATTGATACGCAGTATTTT	CASGFSGIDTQYF
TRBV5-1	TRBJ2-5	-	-	TGCGCCAGCTCCGTCGGGTTCCAAGAGACCCAGTACTTC	CASSVGFQETQYF
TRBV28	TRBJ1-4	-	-	TGTGCCAGCAGTCTTAGACAGTCAACTAATGAAAAACTGTTTTTT	CASSLRQSTNEKLFF
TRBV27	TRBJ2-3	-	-	TGTGCCAGCAGTGCCAGCGTGGGGGAGTGGTTTAGGGATACGCAGTATTTT	CASSASVGEWFRDTQYF
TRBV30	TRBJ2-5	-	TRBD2	TGTGCCTGGAACGGATGGGTTAGCGGGCACGGGGGGGAGACCCAGTACTTC	CAWNGWVSGHGGETQYF
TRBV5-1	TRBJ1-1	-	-	TGCGCCAGCAGCTTGGTTAGGAGGAACACTGAAGCTTTCTTT	CASSLVRRNTEAFF
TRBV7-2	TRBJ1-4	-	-	TGTGCCAGCAGCACGAGAACGGATGAAAAACTGTTTTTT	CASSTRTDEKLFF
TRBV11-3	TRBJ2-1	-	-	TGTGCCAGCAGCTTAGGCGGCGGGTATGGAGGGGCCGATGAGCAGTTCTTC	CASSLGGGYGGADEQFF
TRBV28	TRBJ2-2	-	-	TGTGCCAGCAGTTTAGGGGGGAAGGAGATAACAAGGACCGGGGAGCTGTTTTTT	CASSLGGKEITRTGELFF
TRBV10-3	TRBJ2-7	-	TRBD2	TGTGCGGCACCGGTGGGAGGGCACTACGAGCAGTACTTC	CAAPVGGHYEQYF
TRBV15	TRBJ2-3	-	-	TGTGCCACCAGCAGAGGTGGCGTAGATACGCAGTATTTT	CATSRGGVDTQYF
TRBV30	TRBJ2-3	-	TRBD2	TGTGCCTGGAGTCGAGAGGCTAGCGGCGGTTATACGCAGTATTTT	CAWSREASGGYTQYF
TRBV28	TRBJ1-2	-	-	TGTGCCAGCAGTTCGCCCTTACAGGATACTCAGGGCTATGGCTACACCTTC	CASSSPLQDTQGYGYTF
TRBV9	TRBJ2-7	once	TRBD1	TGTGCCAGCACCCGGACAGGGGACTCCTACGAGCAGTACTTC	CASTRTGDSYEQYF
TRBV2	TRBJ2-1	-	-	TGTGCCAGCCTGCAGGTCGATGAGCAGTTCTTC	CASLQVDEQFF
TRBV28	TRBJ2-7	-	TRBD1	TGTGCCAGCAGTTCGGGACAGCTATACGAGCAGTACTTC	CASSSGQLYEQYF